Shown below are 5 T cell receptor beta chains from a single sample sequenced in a study of cytomegalovirus exposure and HLA in healthy donors. This PCR relied on a set of 60 Vbeta primers and 13 Jbeta primers. Using immunoSEQ multiplex PCR, the repertoire was profiled, and TCRdb retains in-frame clones only, with some absent. The table for this sample gives 70,000 or so clones. Sequencing input: PBMCs. Every receptor here comes from a female donor in good health and CMV-seropositive.

The chain carries TRBV30 and TRBJ1-2, with 7 bases fitting TRBD1. V shed 3 bases and J 5 bases; nucleotides not matched to a gene: 3. Germline assignment: CDR1 GTSNPN and CDR2 SVGIG (reference sequence). The CDR3 is 12 residues long. The DNA of the CDR3 is TGTGCCTGGAGGCGGACAGGATATGGCTACACCTTC. This codes for CAWRRTGYGYTF.

The chain couples TRBV28 to TRBJ2-5, with TRBD2 matching 7 bases. CDR1 MDHEN and CDR2 SYDVKM come from the germline V gene. V trimming: 3 bases; J trimming: 5 bases; junction bases outside the gene matches: 3. This CDR3 region has 13 residues. In DNA form, the CDR3 reads TGTGCCAGCAGTTTGGTACTAGCGGAGACCCAGTACTTC. It yields the protein CASSLVLAETQYF.

The chain has TRBV6-5 and TRBJ1-2; 11 positions agree with TRBD1. Germline CDR1 reads MNHEY; CDR2 reads SVGAGI. CDR3 length: 14 amino acids. Trimming at V came to 6 bases and at J to 8 bases, leaving 8 bases not matched to a gene. CDR3 nucleotide sequence: TGTGCCAGCAGCACACCGGGACAGGGGGTCGGCTACACCTTC. Protein sequence: CASSTPGQGVGYTF.

The chain combines TRBV5-1 with TRBJ2-1; 12 nucleotides align to TRBD2. Trimming at V came to 3 bases and at J to 5 bases, leaving 6 bases not matched to a gene. The CDR3 length is 16 residues. Germline CDR1 SGHRS, CDR2 YFSETQ. The CDR3: CASSSLTSGGNNEQFF. The CDR3 bases are TGCGCCAGCAGCTCCCTGACTAGCGGGGGAAACAATGAGCAGTTCTTC.

V and J are TRBV19 and TRBJ2-1; no reliable D call. With 7 bases removed from V and 4 bases from J, the gap between germline ends came to 17 bases. Germline V gives CDR1 LNHDA, CDR2 SQIVND (reference sequence). The CDR3 loop spans 15 amino acids. The CDR3 bases are TGTGCCAGTACCCCACAGCTTTCGTCGTACAATGAGCAGTTCTTC. As protein: CASTPQLSSYNEQFF.